This T cell receptor beta chain is from a study of blood T cell repertoires in COVID-19. Study details: COVID-19 samples, acute and convalescent, were from the United States, Italy and Spain. T cells, B-cell-depleted T cells, or PBMCs supplied cDNA or gDNA.

Methods used by the authors: Amplification from reference gene primers served as the basis for estimated nucleated cell counts. Clones were sequenced by immunoSEQ multiplex PCR, and TCRdb holds only the in-frame ones, with some missing. V and J calls and clone size come straight from that table; D and trimming were deduced from the DNA. Here the sample spans about 43,000 clones, about 86% being singletons. With V trimmed by 5 bases and J by 0 bases, 0 bases remained unmatched. The CDR3 consists of 15 residues. The V gene's germline CDR1 is MDHEN and CDR2 SYDVKM. The TCR was taken from a human donor in a cohort sampled during active COVID-19. Sequencing used peripheral blood. This chain connects TRBV28 to TRBJ2-3; 12 nucleotides line up with TRBD2. CDR3 DNA sequence: TGTGCCAGCAGTCTAGCGGGGGGGAGCACAGATACGCAGTATTTT. Its protein is CASSLAGGSTDTQYF.